Listed below are T cell receptor beta chains from one sample, sequenced in a study of response to subunit inactivated influenza vaccine. TCRdb called the RT-PCR reads again in MiXCR, with one record for every CDR3 protein. Among about 480,000 distinct CDR3 sequences listed, approximately 11% were seen once. Sequencing used PBMCs from blood, obtained about 6 weeks after vaccination. These receptors were taken from a man in his fifties or sixties who received an inactivated influenza vaccine. CDR3s include the opening cysteine and the closing phenylalanine or tryptophan. D genes are given only for firm matches. For some rows the clone size is stated as once, few or many, or as a class when expanded; others skip it.

clone size	V gene	J gene	D gene	CDR3 DNA	CDR3 protein
many	TRBV10-3	TRBJ2-1	TRBD2	TGTGCCATCAACGGAGCGCCAGCGGGGGGACCGGGGCAGTTCTTC	CAINGAPAGGPGQFF
few	TRBV20-1	TRBJ1-6	TRBD1	TGCAGTGCTAGAGGCGCGACAGGGGGAAGGGGGGATTCACCCCTCCACTTT	CSARGATGGRGDSPLHF
many	TRBV12-3/TRBV12-4	TRBJ1-5	-	TGTGCCAGCAGTTTGGGCCAGGGTGACAATCAGCCCCAGCATTTT	CASSLGQGDNQPQHF
many	TRBV12-3/TRBV12-4	TRBJ1-2	-	TGTGCCAGCAGTCCGGGCCTTAACTATGGCTACACCTTC	CASSPGLNYGYTF
-	TRBV20-1	TRBJ2-7	-	TGCAGTGCTAGAGGCCTGATCGGCGAGCAGTACTTC	CSARGLIGEQYF
many	TRBV7-7	TRBJ2-1	TRBD1	TGTGCTAGCAGCCTAGACGAGGGACCGGGACAGGGGCTCAATGAGCAGTTCTTC	CASSLDEGPGQGLNEQFF
few	TRBV29-1	TRBJ2-3	TRBD1	TGCAGCGTTGAAGGTGGGACAGCGCTCAGCACAGATACGCAGTATTTT	CSVEGGTALSTDTQYF
-	TRBV12-3/TRBV12-4	TRBJ2-5	-	TGTGGCAGCAGTCTAGGGACGGGGGAGACCCAGTACTTC	CGSSLGTGETQYF
few	TRBV11-2	TRBJ1-1	-	TGTGCCAGCAGTTCACGGGGCAGACCAGCCGTGAACACTGAAGCTTTCTTT	CASSSRGRPAVNTEAFF
few	TRBV29-1	TRBJ2-2	-	TGCAGCGGAAGTAACACCGGGGAGCTGTTTTTT	CSGSNTGELFF
few	TRBV4-3	TRBJ2-7	-	TGCGCCAGCAGCCATTCACCAGGGGTACGGCAGTACTTC	CASSHSPGVRQYF
many	TRBV21-1	TRBJ1-2	-	TGTGCCAGCAGCAAAGGAGGTGGGGACAGGGATACTAACTATGGCTACACCTTC	CASSKGGGDRDTNYGYTF
few	TRBV6-1	TRBJ1-1	-	TGTGCCAGCAGCCGAACAGGTTACACTGAAGCTTTCTTT	CASSRTGYTEAFF
-	TRBV12-3/TRBV12-4	TRBJ2-3	-	TGTGCCAGCAGAACTGACAGCACAGATACGCAGTATTTT	CASRTDSTDTQYF
-	TRBV27	TRBJ2-3	TRBD2	TGTGCCAGCAGGAGTCGTGCGGGGGGGACGGGCACAGATACGCAGTATTTT	CASRSRAGGTGTDTQYF
many	TRBV20-1	TRBJ2-7	-	TGCAGTGCTAGGGACGGAAGCTCCTACGAGCAGTACTTC	CSARDGSSYEQYF
many	TRBV24-1	TRBJ2-1	TRBD1	TGTGCCACCAGCGGAGCCGGGACAGGGGGCCTCAATGAGCAGTTCTTC	CATSGAGTGGLNEQFF
-	TRBV7-2	TRBJ2-3	TRBD2	TGTGCCAGCAGCTTACCACTAGCGGGGGGGGCAAGCACAGATACGCAGTATTTT	CASSLPLAGGASTDTQYF
many	TRBV15	TRBJ2-1	-	TGTGCCACCAGCAGAGATCCCCGGGTTGGCGATGAGCAGTTCTTC	CATSRDPRVGDEQFF
-	TRBV29-1	TRBJ1-2	-	TGCAGCGTTGAATCTGGCGGAAGCTACACCTTC	CSVESGGSYTF
-	TRBV7-2	TRBJ2-3	TRBD2	TGTGCCAGCAGCTTAGGAGGGACTAGACGAGATACGCAGTATTTT	CASSLGGTRRDTQYF
few	TRBV7-2	TRBJ2-7	TRBD1	TGTGCCAGCAGCTTGGGACAGCCGGCAGGGGAGCAGTACTTC	CASSLGQPAGEQYF
many	TRBV29-1	TRBJ2-7	TRBD1	TGCAGCGTTGAACTCGGGACAGTGAATTCCTACGAGCAGTACTTC	CSVELGTVNSYEQYF
few	TRBV7-2	TRBJ1-5	TRBD1	TGTGCCAGCAGCTGGGGGGGACAGAGCAATCAGCCCCAGCATTTT	CASSWGGQSNQPQHF
few	TRBV20-1	TRBJ2-5	-	TGCAGTGCTCTCCAGGGTAGGAGAGAGACCCAGTACTTC	CSALQGRRETQYF
few	TRBV3-1	TRBJ2-3	-	TGTGCCAGCAGCCGGATCCTGGCAGATACGCAGTATTTT	CASSRILADTQYF
-	TRBV28	TRBJ2-4	TRBD2	TGTGCCAGCAGTTTAATGGCTAGCGGAACGCTATTTCTAGCCAAAAACATTCAGTACTTC	CASSLMASGTLFLAKNIQYF
-	TRBV5-1	TRBJ2-6	-	TGCGCCAGCAGTGGGGGAGCCACTGGGGCCAACGTCCTGACTTTC	CASSGGATGANVLTF
-	TRBV12-3/TRBV12-4	TRBJ2-1	TRBD2	TGTGCCAGCAGTTTTTTTGGCGGGGGGGGCCTCAATGAGCAGTTCTTC	CASSFFGGGGLNEQFF
-	TRBV20-1	TRBJ1-6	-	TGCAGTGCTAGTGAGGGGTCACCCCTCCACTTT	CSASEGSPLHF
-	TRBV7-2	TRBJ2-7	TRBD1	TGTGCCAGCAGCATCCGGGACAGCTCCTACGAGCAGTACTTC	CASSIRDSSYEQYF
few	TRBV15	TRBJ2-1	-	TGTGCCACCAGCAGAGTAACGGAGAGCAATGAGCAGTTCTTC	CATSRVTESNEQFF
-	TRBV7-9	TRBJ2-3	-	TGTGCCAGCAGCTTACTCTCCGGGGGAGCTAGCACAGATACGCAGTATTTT	CASSLLSGGASTDTQYF
many	TRBV20-1	TRBJ1-3	TRBD1	TGCAGTTACGACAGGGGGCTCTCTGGAAACACCATATATTTT	CSYDRGLSGNTIYF
-	TRBV12-3/TRBV12-4	TRBJ2-6	TRBD1	TGTGCCAGCAGCCTGGGACAGGGTACCTCTGGGGCCAACGTCCTGACTTTC	CASSLGQGTSGANVLTF
-	TRBV27	TRBJ2-1	-	TGTGCCAGCAGTCCTTGGGGCGGGTATGAGCAGTTCTTC	CASSPWGGYEQFF
-	TRBV6-5	TRBJ1-1	TRBD1	TGTGCCAGCAGTTACGGGACAGCGACTGAAGCTTTCTTT	CASSYGTATEAFF
-	TRBV7-3	TRBJ2-5	-	TGTGCCAGCAGCTTAGCGGGCCCGGGGGAGACCCAGTACTTC	CASSLAGPGETQYF
few	TRBV6-1	TRBJ1-4	-	TGTGCCAGCAGTCTAACGGTTGCAACTAATGAAAAACTGTTTTTT	CASSLTVATNEKLFF
many	TRBV10-3	TRBJ2-7	-	TGTGCCATCAGTGACAGGGAGATAACCTACGAGCAGTACTTC	CAISDREITYEQYF
few	TRBV5-4	TRBJ2-3	-	TGTGCCAGCAGCTTGGACTTAGCTAACACAGATACGCAGTATTTT	CASSLDLANTDTQYF
few	TRBV2	TRBJ2-1	TRBD2	TGTGCCAGCAGTGAATCTCCTGGACTAGCGCCGGATGAGCAGTTCTTC	CASSESPGLAPDEQFF
-	TRBV7-2	TRBJ2-5	TRBD2	TGTGCCAGCAGCTTACGCGGGGGACCCCAAGAGACCCAGTACTTC	CASSLRGGPQETQYF
few	TRBV20-1	TRBJ2-1	TRBD1	TGCAGTGCTAGAGACGACAGGGTCACCTTCTTC	CSARDDRVTFF
few	TRBV4-1	TRBJ2-2	-	TGCGCCAGCAGCCTAAAACAGGCGGGAAACACCGGGGAGCTGTTTTTT	CASSLKQAGNTGELFF
-	TRBV20-1	TRBJ2-1	TRBD2	TGCAGTGCTAGGGATAGCGGGCGGATGGAGTTCTTC	CSARDSGRMEFF
-	TRBV7-2	TRBJ2-2	TRBD1	TGTGCCAGCAGCTTAGCGGGACAGTTTAACACCGGGGAGCTGTTTTTT	CASSLAGQFNTGELFF
-	TRBV12-3/TRBV12-4	TRBJ1-4	TRBD1	TGTGCCAGCAGTTTAAGGGGGCGGGGGAGCGAAAAACTGTTTTTT	CASSLRGRGSEKLFF
few	TRBV6-2/TRBV6-3	TRBJ2-3	TRBD2	TGTGCCAGCAGATTCCCGGGACTAGCCGCAGATACGCAGTATTTT	CASRFPGLAADTQYF
-	TRBV7-9	TRBJ2-3	TRBD1	TGTGCCAGCAGCTTGATGACAGGGGGCGGTGCAGATACGCAGTATTTT	CASSLMTGGGADTQYF
-	TRBV11-2	TRBJ1-3	-	TGTGCCAGCAGCTCCACTCGGACGCTCTCTGGAAACACCATATATTTT	CASSSTRTLSGNTIYF
few	TRBV4-1	TRBJ2-5	-	TGCGCCAGCAGCCATCCCTCGACGGAGACCCAGTACTTC	CASSHPSTETQYF
-	TRBV10-3	TRBJ2-2	-	TGTGCCATCGGGACAAAGACAGCCAACACCGGGGAGCTGTTTTTT	CAIGTKTANTGELFF
few	TRBV29-1	TRBJ2-7	TRBD2	TGCAGCGTTGTAGAGTCTAGCGGAACGGAGTACTTC	CSVVESSGTEYF
few	TRBV6-1	TRBJ2-1	TRBD1	TGTGCCAGCAGGACCGGGACAGCCTACAATGAGCAGTTCTTC	CASRTGTAYNEQFF
few	TRBV20-1	TRBJ2-1	TRBD1	TGCAGTGCGAGAACTTCAGGGGGTCCCTACAATGAGCAGTTCTTC	CSARTSGGPYNEQFF
few	TRBV4-1	TRBJ1-6	-	TGCGCCAGCAGCCAAGAGACTTCACCCCTCCACTTT	CASSQETSPLHF
-	TRBV7-9	TRBJ1-3	-	TGTGCCAGCAGCTCCCACTTCGGGGCGCTCGGAAACACCATATATTTT	CASSSHFGALGNTIYF
-	TRBV20-1	TRBJ2-2	TRBD1	TGCAGTGCTAGAGACACTTTCGGGACAGGGGACACCGGGGAGCTGTTTTTT	CSARDTFGTGDTGELFF
many	TRBV6-2/TRBV6-3	TRBJ2-7	TRBD1	TGTGCCAGCAGTGTGGGGACAGGGGGCGACGAGCAGTACTTC	CASSVGTGGDEQYF